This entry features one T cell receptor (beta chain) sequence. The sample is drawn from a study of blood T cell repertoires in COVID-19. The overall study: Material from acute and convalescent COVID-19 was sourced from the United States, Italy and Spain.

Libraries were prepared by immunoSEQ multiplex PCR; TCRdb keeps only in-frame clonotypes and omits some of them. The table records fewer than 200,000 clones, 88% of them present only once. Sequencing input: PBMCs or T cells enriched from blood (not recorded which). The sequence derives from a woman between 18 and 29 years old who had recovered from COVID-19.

CDR3 sequence: CASSLGAGELFF. The CDR3 DNA reads TGTGCCAGCTCACTCGGTGCCGGGGAGCTGTTTTTT. The rearrangement uses TRBV18 and TRBJ2-2; D unclear. V gave up 4 bases and J gave up 6 bases, with 6 bases separating them. There are 12 residues in the CDR3. Germline V CDR1 and CDR2: KGHSH, LQKENI.